Below, 20 T cell receptor beta chains from the same sample are listed, as sequenced in a study of T cell repertoires in cytomegalovirus infection. For these receptors, no antigen is known. TCRdb recomputed calls from the reads with MiXCR, one row per CDR3 protein. The sample records 700,000 to 850,000 distinct CDR3 sequences, 32% being singletons. The sample here was cultured CD8+ T cells from PBMCs, taken from culture after CMV antigen stimulation. The origin of the receptors is a human donor in good health (CMV status not recorded). Some clones in this sample may be carry-over from other donors' samples.

This clonotype was picked up a small number of times. V and J are TRBV19 and TRBJ2-1; D perhaps matches TRBD2 (6 bases). CDR1 LNHDA and CDR2 SQIVND come from the germline V gene (reference sequence). The CDR3 is 16 amino acids. With 2 bases removed from V and 0 bases from J, the gap between germline ends came to 11 bases. CDR3 sequence: CASSIRERSSYNEQFF. The CDR3 DNA reads TGTGCCAGTAGTATACGGGAGCGGAGCTCCTACAATGAGCAGTTCTTC.

This clonotype showed up just a few times. The chain uses TRBV6-1 and TRBJ2-3, with 10 positions matching TRBD2. Germline CDR1 is MNHNS and CDR2 is SASEGT. The V gene end was trimmed by 2 bases and the J gene end by 2 bases; junction bases not matched to a gene: 4. The length of the CDR3 is 16 residues. CDR3 loop: CASSEKAGGNTDTQYF. The CDR3 region has the DNA TGTGCCAGCAGTGAAAAAGCGGGGGGGAACACAGATACGCAGTATTTT.

The chain links TRBV7-9 to TRBJ2-2; 7 nucleotides line up with TRBD1. Unmatched junction bases numbered 6, after V lost 5 bases and J lost 6 bases. The germline V gene has CDR1 SEHNR and CDR2 FQNEAQ (reference sequence). The CDR3 extends over 14 amino acids. The CDR3 reads CASSRVGTAGELFF. Written as DNA, the CDR3 is TGTGCCAGCAGCCGAGTCGGGACAGCCGGGGAGCTGTTTTTT.

J is TRBJ1-2 and V is TRBV5-1, with a tentative D call TRBD1 (6 bases). This CDR3 contains 17 residues. Per the germline V gene, CDR1 is SGHRS and CDR2 is YFSETQ. V dropped 0 bases and J dropped 4 bases, with 19 bases sitting between them. The CDR3 protein is CASSLEQGHQGSYGYTF. The CDR3 DNA follows: TGCGCCAGCAGCTTGGAACAGGGTCATCAAGGTTCCTATGGCTACACCTTC. The variable domain in full, completed from reference TRBV5-1 and TRBJ1-2, reads KAGVTQTPRYLIKTRGQQVTLSCSPISGHRSVSWYQQTPGQGLQFLFEYFSETQRNKGNFPGRFSGRQFSNSRSEMNVSTLELGDSALYLCASSLEQGHQGSYGYTFGSGTRLTVV.

This clonotype was recorded a few times. This CDR3 reads CASSYSGATTDTQYF. CDR3 DNA: TGTGCCAGCAGTTACTCGGGAGCAACCACAGATACGCAGTATTTT. The gene calls are TRBV6-5 and TRBJ2-3; weak D call: TRBD2 (5 bases). Trimming removed 0 bases from V and 2 bases from J, with 9 bases in between. The germline CDR1 and CDR2 sequences are MNHEY and SVGAGI. The CDR3 totals 15 residues.

This clonotype was seen repeatedly, ten times or more. The V gene is TRBV7-9, the J gene TRBJ2-1; 8 bases agree with TRBD2. The germline V gene has CDR1 SEHNR and CDR2 FQNEAQ (reference sequence). The CDR3 length is 13 residues. V gave up 10 bases and J gave up 4 bases; unmatched junction bases: 6. CDR3 DNA: TGTGCCATAAAAGGCGGGGGGTACAATGAGCAGTTCTTC. Translating gives CAIKGGGYNEQFF.

The chain combines TRBV6-6 with TRBJ2-1; TRBD1 aligns across 10 bases. The V and J ends lost 6 bases and 15 bases, in that order; junction bases with no gene match: 11. There are 13 residues in the CDR3. CDR1 MNHNY and CDR2 SVGAGI come from the germline V gene (reference sequence). The CDR3 sequence: CASSAGTGVGRFF. In nucleotides, the CDR3 is TGTGCCAGCAGCGCCGGGACAGGGGTGGGACGGTTCTTC.

This clonotype was seen only once. The rearrangement uses TRBV2 and TRBJ1-6; D is unclear. CDR3 size: 15 residues. Trimming stripped 3 bases from V and 8 bases from J, with 14 bases between. Germline CDR1 reads SNHLY; CDR2 reads FYNNEI. The CDR3 reads CASSEPRALDSPLHF. CDR3 DNA: TGTGCCAGCAGTGAGCCAAGGGCTTTGGATTCACCCCTCCACTTT.

The chain carries TRBV18 and TRBJ2-2; D call uncertain. Germline CDR1 reads KGHSH; CDR2 reads LQKENI. The CDR3 covers 17 residues. Trimming removed 0 bases from V and 2 bases from J, with 13 bases in between. As DNA, the CDR3 is TGTGCCAGCTCACCACCGGTTCTCAGACCTAACACCGGGGAGCTGTTTTTT. Translated, it gives CASSPPVLRPNTGELFF.

This chain joins TRBV6-5 and TRBJ2-3; 13 nucleotides match TRBD2. The CDR3 has 17 amino acids. The V gene end was trimmed by 2 bases and the J gene end by 4 bases; junction bases not matched to a gene: 6. Per the germline V gene, CDR1 is MNHEY and CDR2 is SVGAGI. The CDR3 coding sequence is TGTGCCAGCAGTTACATCCTACTAGCGGGGGGGCCAGATACGCAGTATTTT. It is translated as CASSYILLAGGPDTQYF.

CDR3 DNA sequence: TGTGCCAGCAGTAGAGGGCGGGCCACTGAAGCTTTCTTT. Its protein is CASSRGRATEAFF. The genes are TRBV6-2 or TRBV6-3 and TRBJ1-1; D unclear. The CDR3 contains 13 residues. Germline V gives CDR1 MNHEY, CDR2 SVGEGT. Trimming stripped 5 bases from V and 4 bases from J, with 11 bases between.

This chain connects TRBV11-2 to TRBJ2-3; 13 positions agree with TRBD2. The ends lost 6 bases at V and 0 bases at J; junction bases unmatched: 6. This CDR3 comprises 17 residues. Germline CDR1 SGHAT, CDR2 FQNNGV. CDR3 nucleotide sequence: TGTGCCAGCAGTTCCTTACTAGCGGGGGGGAGCACAGATACGCAGTATTTT. Protein: CASSSLLAGGSTDTQYF.

This clonotype was seen only a few times. This chain links TRBV7-3 with TRBJ2-5; D may correspond to TRBD1 or TRBD2 (7 bases each). CDR1 is SGHTA, CDR2 FQGTGA, per germline. Trimming took 6 bases from V and 4 from J, leaving 18 bases between them. There are 15 residues in the CDR3. CDR3 loop: CASSPGGGGGETQYF. CDR3 DNA sequence: TGTGCCAGCAGTCCAGGGGGGGGAGGAGGAGAGACCCAGTACTTC. The whole variable domain, filled in from reference TRBV7-3 and TRBJ2-5, reads GAGVSQTPSNKVTEKGKYVELRCDPISGHTALYWYRQSLGQGPEFLIYFQGTGAADDSGLPNDRFFAVRPEGSVSTLKIQRTERGDSAVYLCASSPGGGGGETQYFGPGTRLLVL.

The chain links TRBV19 to TRBJ1-5, with D tentatively TRBD1 (6 bases). V lost 5 bases and J 4 bases, leaving 15 bases between the germline ends. Germline V gene lookup returns CDR1 LNHDA and CDR2 SQIVND (reference sequence). The CDR3 covers 15 residues. The CDR3 protein is CASSLHEDRNQPQHF. DNA of the CDR3: TGTGCCAGTAGTCTTCATGAAGACAGGAATCAGCCCCAGCATTTT.

There are a few counts of this clonotype. The rearrangement links TRBV9 to TRBJ2-1, with 8 bases lining up with TRBD1. This CDR3 region has 16 residues. Per germline, CDR1 SGDLS and CDR2 YYNGEE. Trimming took 5 bases from V and 10 from J; bases not matched to a gene: 17. The CDR3 here is CASSSGRTGRTREQFF. The CDR3 DNA is TGTGCCAGCAGTTCGGGGAGGACAGGGCGGACCCGGGAGCAGTTCTTC.

The chain links TRBV29-1 to TRBJ2-1; no definite D call. Deletions cut 8 bases from V and 8 bases from J, with 13 bases between. This CDR3 contains 11 residues. CDR1 and CDR2 from the germline V gene are SQVTM and ANQGSEA. The CDR3 protein is CSLGHGDEQFF. The DNA for the CDR3 is TGCAGCTTAGGGCACGGCGATGAGCAGTTCTTC.

There are many counts of this clonotype. The chain links TRBV12-3 or TRBV12-4 to TRBJ2-3; D might be TRBD1 (6 bases). Trimming cost V 3 bases and J 2 bases, with 18 bases left between them. The CDR3 is 17 amino acids. The CDR3 loop is CASSFSIGRGFTDTQYF. The CDR3 bases are TGTGCCAGCAGTTTCTCCATCGGCAGGGGATTCACAGATACGCAGTATTTT.

The chain employs TRBV6-6 and TRBJ1-1; tentatively, D is TRBD1 (6 bases). V was trimmed by 6 bases and J by 3 bases, leaving 8 bases between them. This CDR3 comprises 12 residues. Germline V gene lookup returns CDR1 MNHNY and CDR2 SVGAGI (reference sequence). This chain's CDR3 is CASRGAYTEAFF. As DNA, the CDR3 is TGTGCCAGCAGGGGGGCTTACACTGAAGCTTTCTTT.

The rearrangement uses TRBV2 and TRBJ2-1; 9 bases are a match to TRBD2. The CDR3 runs 14 residues. V gave up 4 bases and J gave up 8 bases; unmatched junction bases: 6. Germline V gives CDR1 SNHLY, CDR2 FYNNEI. Here the CDR3 reads CASSAASGDDEQFF. In DNA form, the CDR3 reads TGTGCCAGCAGTGCGGCTAGCGGGGACGATGAGCAGTTCTTC.

This clonotype was recorded at least ten times. This chain connects TRBV29-1 to TRBJ1-1; a possible D gene is TRBD1 (5 bases). CDR1 and CDR2 from the germline V gene are SQVTM and ANQGSEA. V was shortened by 5 bases and J by 3 bases, with 10 bases between the two germline ends. This CDR3 is 12 amino acids long. The CDR3 sequence: CSVRRDHTEAFF. Written as DNA, the CDR3 is TGCAGCGTTCGCAGGGACCACACTGAAGCTTTCTTT.